The 30 T cell receptor beta chains below were found in one sample sequenced in a study of monozygotic twins with inflammatory bowel disease. TCRdb reanalyzed the 5' RACE reads and collapses them to one entry per CDR3 protein, without DNA. The sample includes around 450,000 distinct CDR3 sequences. Sequencing was carried out using blood. The receptors were gathered from a human donor with ulcerative colitis or Crohn's disease, or a healthy co-twin of an affected twin (not recorded which).

The J gene is TRBJ2-2, the V gene TRBV6-1; without DNA, the TCRdb call of TRBD2 cannot be checked. The CDR3 length is 17 residues. The germline V gene has CDR1 MNHNS and CDR2 SASEGT. The CDR3 reads CASLALSNSQNTGELFF.

This chain connects TRBV24-1 to TRBJ2-3; there is no DNA to check the TCRdb D call of TRBD1. CDR3 length: 16 residues. CDR1 KGHDR and CDR2 SFDVKD come from the germline V gene. CDR3 protein: CATSDSARTGKDTQYF.

The chain uses TRBV24-1 and TRBJ1-5. The length of the CDR3 is 13 residues. Germline V gene data show CDR1 as KGHDR and CDR2 as SFDVKD. The CDR3 loop reads CATSEGFYQPQHF.

The V gene is TRBV20-1, the J gene TRBJ2-1; TCRdb's D call, TRBD1, is unchecked because there is no DNA. Looked up from germline, CDR1 is DFQATT and CDR2 is SNEGSKA (reference sequence). The CDR3 spans 13 residues. This chain's CDR3 is CSAHAEQGPEQFF.

The chain is built from TRBV7-2 and TRBJ2-5; TCRdb's D call, TRBD2, is unchecked because there is no DNA. This CDR3 is 14 amino acids long. Germline CDR1 and CDR2: SGHTA and FQGNSA. CDR3 protein: CASSQFGPVETQYF. Using reference TRBV7-2 and TRBJ2-5 for the parts outside the CDR3, the full variable domain is GAGVSQSPSNKVTEKGKDVELRCDPISGHTALYWYRQSLGQGLEFLIYFQGNSAPDKSGLPSDRFSAERTGGSVSTLTIQRTQQEDSAVYLCASSQFGPVETQYFGPGTRLLVL.

The chain links TRBV5-1 to TRBJ2-7. Germline V CDR1 and CDR2: SGHRS, YFSETQ. CDR3 length: 14 amino acids. This CDR3 is CASSVAPSSYEQYF.

The J gene is TRBJ2-3, the V gene TRBV12-3 or TRBV12-4; TCRdb gives TRBD1 as the D gene, but with no DNA this cannot be confirmed. The CDR3 totals 15 residues. CDR3 in amino acids: CASRSRDSNTDTQYF.

The rearrangement uses TRBV12-3 or TRBV12-4 and TRBJ2-1; TCRdb proposes TRBD2, but this gene call is untestable without DNA. The CDR3 is 14 amino acids. CDR3 sequence: CASSFTGEHREQFF.

The genes are TRBV10-3 and TRBJ1-3. The CDR3 loop spans 13 amino acids. Germline V gene data show CDR1 as ENHRY and CDR2 as SYGVKD. This chain's CDR3 is CAIWESLGNTIYF.

The rearrangement uses TRBV18 and TRBJ1-1; TCRdb calls TRBD1, which cannot be checked without DNA. Germline CDR1 and CDR2: KGHSH and LQKENI. CDR3 length: 14 amino acids. Here the CDR3 reads CASSPVTENTEAFF.

V gene TRBV5-6 combines with J gene TRBJ2-4. This CDR3 has 14 residues. The germline CDR1 and CDR2 sequences are SGHDT and YYEEEE. The CDR3 region is CASSLEEAKNIQYF.

The chain employs TRBV12-3 or TRBV12-4 and TRBJ1-5. This CDR3 is built from 16 residues. The CDR3 region is CASSFVMTLSNQPQHF.

The V and J genes are TRBV12-3 or TRBV12-4 and TRBJ1-1; the TRBD1 assignment by TCRdb is unverifiable without DNA. CDR3 length: 15 residues. The CDR3 loop reads CASSSFGRRGEAAFF.

The rearrangement links TRBV29-1 to TRBJ2-3; TCRdb designates TRBD2, a call that cannot be tested without DNA. Germline CDR1 reads SQVTM; CDR2 reads ANQGSEA. This CDR3 is built from 15 residues. The CDR3 sequence is CSAPGAGGPSDTQYF.

The chain carries TRBV6-1 and TRBJ2-1; as DNA is missing, the TRBD2 call by TCRdb cannot be tested. In germline, CDR1 is MNHNS, CDR2 SASEGT. This CDR3 is 15 amino acids long. CDR3 in amino acids: CASSGLAGGTNEQFF.

The chain employs TRBV12-3 or TRBV12-4 and TRBJ1-5; the TCRdb D gene call, TRBD1, has no DNA to confirm it. CDR3 size: 16 residues. Here the CDR3 reads CASSLVRGQRNQPQHF.

This chain connects TRBV5-4 to TRBJ2-6; absent DNA, TCRdb's TRBD1 call cannot be checked. The V gene's germline CDR1 is SGHNT and CDR2 YYREEE (reference sequence). CDR3 length: 14 residues. The CDR3 reads CASRAPSGANVLTF.

V and J are TRBV15 and TRBJ1-1; TCRdb's D call, TRBD1, is unchecked because there is no DNA. CDR1 and CDR2 (germline): LNHNV, YYDKDF (reference sequence). This CDR3 contains 16 residues. The CDR3 region is CATSRGTGVQDTEAFF.

The chain has TRBV7-2 and TRBJ2-1; without DNA, the TCRdb call of TRBD1 cannot be checked. The germline V gene encodes CDR1 SGHTA and CDR2 FQGNSA. The CDR3 covers 15 residues. The CDR3 sequence is CASSPDTSNPGRSVF.

The rearrangement links TRBV14 to TRBJ2-3. The CDR3 runs to 15 residues. Germline loops: CDR1 SGHDN, CDR2 FVKESK. The CDR3 loop is CASSHWGMGTDTQYF.

The CDR3 region is CASSGQTGDGGYTF. The chain recombines TRBV7-2 with TRBJ1-2; no DNA is available, so the TRBD1 call from TCRdb remains unchecked. Per germline, CDR1 SGHTA and CDR2 FQGNSA. The CDR3 is 14 amino acids.

V is TRBV7-8 and J is TRBJ1-5. The CDR3 has 15 amino acids. The germline gives CDR1 SGHVS, CDR2 FQNEAQ. The CDR3 region is CASSLFKGSNQPQHF.

V and J are TRBV7-3 and TRBJ2-7. Germline CDR1 and CDR2: SGHTA and FQGTGA. The CDR3 length is 15 residues. CDR3 region: CASSLYAGSTYEQYF. The full variable domain, completed using reference TRBV7-3 and TRBJ2-7, is GAGVSQTPSNKVTEKGKYVELRCDPISGHTALYWYRQSLGQGPEFLIYFQGTGAADDSGLPNDRFFAVRPEGSVSTLKIQRTERGDSAVYLCASSLYAGSTYEQYFGPGTRLTVT.

The V call is TRBV7-2, the J call TRBJ2-3; TCRdb calls TRBD2, which cannot be checked without DNA. The CDR3 runs 14 residues. Germline V CDR1 and CDR2: SGHTA, FQGNSA. The CDR3 spells CASSFPSGGDTQYF.

The V call is TRBV7-2, the J call TRBJ2-2; TCRdb reports TRBD2, a call that lacks DNA to check it against. Germline CDR1 reads SGHTA; CDR2 reads FQGNSA. There are 17 residues in the CDR3. The CDR3 here is CASSLILAGGRVGELFF.

The chain is built from TRBV30 and TRBJ2-7; as DNA is missing, the TRBD1 call by TCRdb cannot be tested. From germline, CDR1 is GTSNPN and CDR2 SVGIG (reference sequence). The length of the CDR3 is 12 residues. The CDR3 sequence is CAWSPGTYEQYF.

The rearrangement links TRBV5-1 to TRBJ2-6; the D call from TCRdb, TRBD1, cannot be confirmed without DNA. The CDR3 loop spans 14 amino acids. CDR1 is SGHRS and CDR2 is YFSETQ in the germline V gene. This CDR3 reads CASSPPGGANVLSF.

This rearrangement joins TRBV7-3 to TRBJ1-6; TCRdb gives TRBD1 as the D gene, but with no DNA this cannot be confirmed. The CDR3 has 16 amino acids. CDR1 SGHTA and CDR2 FQGTGA come from the germline V gene. CDR3: CASSRQKQGARSPLHF.

The V call is TRBV29-1, the J call TRBJ1-1; the TCRdb call, TRBD1, lacks DNA for checking. CDR3 length: 14 residues. Per germline, CDR1 SQVTM and CDR2 ANQGSEA. Here the CDR3 reads CSVDRDRANTEAFF.

The CDR3 sequence: CASSLLAGGTNEQFF. The rearrangement joins TRBV4-1 to TRBJ2-1; as DNA is missing, the TRBD2 call by TCRdb cannot be tested. The CDR3 covers 15 residues. CDR1 is MGHRA and CDR2 is YSYEKL in the germline V gene.